These T cell receptor beta chains were read from a single sample in a study of blood T cells in healthy people across ages. One entry per CDR3 protein, called by TCRdb with MiXCR from the 5' RACE reads. The table lists some 760,000 distinct CDR3 sequences, about 25% of them singletons, with 9.4% in the top ten. A further study also used this sample, focusing on T cells of mothers and their children.

The sequencing sample was made of blood. Every receptor here comes from a boy younger than 18 in good health. The CDR3 runs from the conserved cysteine through the conserved F or W. Fields, in order: V gene, J gene, D gene, clone size, CDR3 length, CDR3 protein, CDR3 DNA. A D gene is named only where the DNA matches it firmly. Size is stated for part of the rows, as once, few or many counts, or as a class when the clone is expanded.

>TRBV29-1|TRBJ2-3|TRBD2|few|14
CSVEGRERTDTQYF
TGCAGCGTTGAGGGGCGGGAGCGCACAGATACGCAGTATTTT
>TRBV28|TRBJ2-2|TRBD1|-|16
CASRSKQGAFTGELFF
TGTGCCAGCAGATCAAAACAGGGGGCATTCACCGGGGAGCTGTTTTTT
>TRBV20-1|TRBJ2-5|TRBD1|-|13
CSALGQGAETQYF
TGCAGTGCGCTTGGACAGGGGGCAGAGACCCAGTACTTC
>TRBV29-1|TRBJ2-1|TRBD2|few|14
CSCLIAGGPDEQFF
TGCAGCTGTCTAATAGCGGGGGGGCCCGATGAGCAGTTCTTC
>TRBV20-1|TRBJ2-7|-|-|15
CSARDVGGYSYEQYF
TGCAGTGCTAGAGATGTCGGGGGATACTCCTACGAGCAGTACTTC
>TRBV9|TRBJ2-1|-|-|15
CASSPPVRVDNEQFF
TGTGCCAGCAGCCCCCCCGTCCGTGTCGACAATGAGCAGTTCTTC
>TRBV4-1|TRBJ2-1|-|-|13
CASSTLNLDEQFF
TGCGCCAGCAGCACGCTCAACTTGGATGAGCAGTTCTTC
>TRBV12-3/TRBV12-4|TRBJ1-2|-|many|13
CASSLDSNYGYTF
TGTGCCAGCAGCTTGGACAGTAACTATGGCTACACCTTC
>TRBV28|TRBJ2-1|TRBD1|-|16
CASSSDRGISYNEQFF
TGTGCCAGCAGTTCTGACAGGGGGATCTCCTACAATGAGCAGTTCTTC
>TRBV29-1|TRBJ2-6|TRBD1|-|13
CSVTGAGANVLTF
TGCAGCGTTACAGGGGCTGGGGCCAACGTCCTGACTTTC
>TRBV7-2|TRBJ2-1|TRBD2|-|16
CASSLVSGRADNEQFF
TGTGCCAGCAGCTTAGTTAGCGGGAGGGCTGACAATGAGCAGTTCTTC
>TRBV7-4|TRBJ2-7|TRBD1|-|15
CASSLGGTGRSGQYF
TGTGCCAGCAGCTTAGGTGGGACAGGGAGGAGCGGGCAGTACTTC
>TRBV4-2|TRBJ2-7|TRBD2|few|17
CASSQDMWEGPSYEQYF
TGTGCCAGCAGCCAAGATATGTGGGAGGGGCCCTCCTACGAGCAGTACTTC
>TRBV20-1|TRBJ2-3|TRBD2|-|14
CSALTSGGTDTQYF
TGCAGTGCTCTCACTAGCGGGGGAACAGATACGCAGTATTTT
>TRBV4-3|TRBJ2-2|-|-|16
CASSQTTLRDTGELFF
TGCGCCAGCAGCCAAACGACCCTTCGGGACACCGGGGAGCTGTTTTTT
>TRBV19|TRBJ1-1|-|few|17
CASSIDLYSGLSTEAFF
TGTGCCAGTAGTATAGATCTTTACTCAGGGTTGAGCACTGAAGCTTTCTTT
>TRBV4-3|TRBJ1-1|-|-|15
CASSQDRVLNTEAFF
TGCGCCAGCAGTCAAGATAGGGTCCTGAACACTGAAGCTTTCTTT
>TRBV7-3|TRBJ2-3|-|few|17
CASSLSSGSLGTDTQYF
TGTGCCAGCAGCTTAAGTTCAGGGTCTCTCGGCACAGATACGCAGTATTTT
>TRBV6-5|TRBJ2-7|TRBD1|many|12
CASSRTGYEQYF
TGTGCCAGCAGCCGGACAGGGTACGAGCAGTACTTC
>TRBV7-8|TRBJ2-1|TRBD2|few|13
CASSLRDYDEQFF
TGTGCCAGCAGCCTTAGGGACTACGATGAGCAGTTCTTC
>TRBV4-1|TRBJ2-6|TRBD1|-|18
CASSQDRGLKPGANVLTF
TGCGCCAGCAGCCAAGACAGGGGGCTAAAGCCTGGGGCCAACGTCCTGACTTTC
>TRBV28|TRBJ2-7|TRBD1|-|14
CASSRTGTFYEQYF
TGTGCCAGCAGTAGGACAGGGACTTTCTACGAGCAGTACTTC
>TRBV7-9|TRBJ2-1|TRBD2|-|17
CASSPKSPSGSYNEQFF
TGTGCCAGCAGCCCAAAGTCTCCTAGCGGGAGCTACAATGAGCAGTTCTTC
>TRBV9|TRBJ2-1|TRBD1|few|13
CASWGQMSNEQFF
TGTGCCAGCTGGGGACAGATGAGCAATGAGCAGTTCTTC
>TRBV7-2|TRBJ2-1|-|few|16
CASSLLPGSSYNEQFF
TGTGCCAGCAGCTTACTGCCCGGGAGCTCCTACAATGAGCAGTTCTTC
>TRBV20-1|TRBJ2-1|-|-|14
CSVRNPNSYNEQFF
TGCAGTGTCAGAAACCCCAACTCCTACAATGAGCAGTTCTTC
>TRBV6-2/TRBV6-3|TRBJ1-2|TRBD1|few|15
CASLGTGQQGYGYTF
TGTGCCAGCCTTGGGACAGGCCAGCAAGGGTATGGCTACACCTTC
>TRBV12-3/TRBV12-4|TRBJ1-3|-|-|14
CASSLENPGNTIYF
TGTGCCAGCAGTTTGGAGAACCCTGGAAACACCATATATTTT
>TRBV3-1|TRBJ1-2|TRBD1|few|16
CASSRYYRGSAYGYTF
TGTGCCAGCAGCCGGTACTACAGGGGATCGGCCTATGGCTACACCTTC
>TRBV12-3/TRBV12-4|TRBJ2-7|TRBD1|few|16
CASSLWVQGGSYEQYF
TGTGCCAGCAGTTTATGGGTACAGGGGGGTTCCTACGAGCAGTACTTC
>TRBV28|TRBJ2-6|-|few|16
CASRGLGAAGANVLTF
TGTGCCAGCAGAGGACTTGGGGCGGCCGGGGCCAACGTCCTGACTTTC
>TRBV16|TRBJ1-6|-|few|15
CASSLVPVYNSPLHF
TGTGCCAGCAGCCTTGTCCCGGTTTATAATTCACCCCTCCACTTT
>TRBV13|TRBJ2-7|-|-|16
CASSGTGTVSSYEQYF
TGTGCCAGCAGCGGAACCGGGACGGTGAGCTCCTACGAGCAGTACTTC
>TRBV12-3/TRBV12-4|TRBJ1-2|-|-|12
CASSSPRGGYTF
TGTGCCAGCAGTTCACCCAGGGGTGGCTACACCTTC
>TRBV3-1|TRBJ2-2|TRBD1|few|15
CASSRDSVNTGELFF
TGTGCCAGCAGCCGGGACAGCGTCAACACCGGGGAGCTGTTTTTT
>TRBV5-6|TRBJ2-5|TRBD2|-|15
CASSLAGGNQETQYF
TGTGCCAGCAGCTTAGCGGGAGGTAACCAAGAGACCCAGTACTTC
>TRBV2|TRBJ1-1|-|-|15
CASSVTGGANTEAFF
TGTGCCAGCAGTGTCACAGGAGGGGCGAACACTGAAGCTTTCTTT
>TRBV7-6|TRBJ2-1|TRBD1|-|17
CASSAGRWDRDYNEQFF
TGTGCCAGCAGCGCCGGGCGCTGGGACAGGGACTACAATGAGCAGTTCTTC
>TRBV3-1|TRBJ2-7|-|few|14
CASSQVHREYEQYF
TGTGCCAGCAGCCAAGTACACAGGGAGTACGAGCAGTACTTC
>TRBV5-4|TRBJ2-1|TRBD2|-|16
CASSLDSGGAGNEQFF
TGTGCCAGCAGCCTAGATAGCGGGGGGGCCGGGAATGAGCAGTTCTTC
>TRBV10-3|TRBJ2-5|TRBD2|-|16
CAISVSPSGVQETQYF
TGTGCCATCAGTGTGTCGCCTAGCGGGGTCCAAGAGACCCAGTACTTC
>TRBV12-3/TRBV12-4|TRBJ1-1|-|few|12
CASSFDGTEAFF
TGTGCCAGCAGTTTCGATGGGACTGAAGCTTTCTTT
>TRBV5-6|TRBJ2-5|-|-|14
CATLIAGYAETQYF
TGTGCCACCCTTATTGCGGGGTACGCGGAGACCCAGTACTTC
>TRBV11-1|TRBJ1-1|-|few|12
CASSPDTIEAFF
TGTGCCAGCAGCCCTGACACCATTGAAGCTTTCTTT
>TRBV7-2|TRBJ2-5|TRBD2|-|14
CASSLLGTKETQYF
TGTGCCAGCAGCCTTTTAGGGACTAAAGAGACCCAGTACTTC
>TRBV14|TRBJ2-5|TRBD2|-|17
CASSQDWRLAVKETQYF
TGTGCCAGCAGCCAAGATTGGCGGCTAGCGGTAAAAGAGACCCAGTACTTC
>TRBV5-1|TRBJ2-5|-|once|13
CASSLAENFGQYF
TGCGCCAGCAGCTTGGCCGAAAACTTCGGGCAGTACTTC
>TRBV5-1|TRBJ2-7|-|-|14
CASSLATRQGEQYF
TGCGCCAGCAGCTTGGCTACCAGACAAGGCGAGCAGTACTTC
>TRBV28|TRBJ2-5|TRBD1|-|13
CASSPQGTETQYF
TGTGCCAGCAGTCCACAGGGGACGGAGACCCAGTACTTC
>TRBV20-1|TRBJ1-4|-|many|14
CSAGPPETNEKLFF
TGCAGTGCCGGGCCCCCGGAAACTAATGAAAAACTGTTTTTT
>TRBV6-6|TRBJ2-7|TRBD2|-|15
CASSLPGLAGVEQYF
TGTGCCAGCAGCTTACCGGGACTAGCGGGAGTCGAGCAGTACTTC
>TRBV2|TRBJ1-1|-|few|13
CASSEWGNTEAFF
TGTGCCAGCAGTGAGTGGGGAAACACTGAAGCTTTCTTT
>TRBV7-9|TRBJ1-2|-|few|11
CASTAGYGYTF
TGTGCCAGCACGGCTGGGTATGGCTACACCTTC